This T cell receptor (beta chain) was recorded in a study of diagnostic markers for celiac disease (dated by TCRdb to between 2020 and 2021). The cysteine opens and the phenylalanine closes a CDR3 of 15 amino acids. No DNA was logged. CDR1 and CDR2 (DFQATT, SNEGSKA) derive from the germline V gene (reference sequence). TCRdb records Illumina MiSeq as the sequencer. TCRdb reprocessed the reads, reporting each CDR3 protein sequence once and no DNA. The record for this sample contains about 6,000 distinct CDR3 sequences. The ten largest clones take up around 6.4% of the sample. As to this clonotype: What antigen it recognizes has not been identified.

The receptor's source is a human donor. This table probably holds off-target reads from a library built for another chain. Rearrangement joined TRBV20-1 to TRBJ1-2; lacking DNA, the TRBD1 call made by TCRdb goes unchecked. Sequenced input: either unsorted cells or a sorted T cell fraction (not recorded which). The CDR3 amino acid sequence is: CSASPTGGTRRSYTF.